This TCR beta chain was recorded in a study of T cell responses to AZD1222 COVID-19 vaccine. The CDR3 covers 17 residues. Germline-derived CDR1 and CDR2 are SGHRS and YFSETQ. Trimming shortened V by 1 base and J by 0 bases, and 16 bases separated the two germline ends. As for this clone: Antigen specificity is unknown.

General study findings and limits: A mostly white British donor set with more females was recruited, and clonal diversity was possibly underestimated.

Produced via immunoSEQ multiplex PCR; TCRdb's table is partial and in-frame only. The repertoire holds approximately 160,000 clones, with approximately 90% as singletons. The specimen comprised peripheral blood, sampled on day 0 of AZD1222 vaccination. V and J are TRBV5-1 and TRBJ2-5, with D maybe TRBD2 (5 bases). The receptor's source is an adult in good health. CDR3 protein: CASSLPLGRANQETQYF. In DNA, the CDR3 is TGCGCCAGCAGCTTGCCCCTAGGGCGGGCCAACCAAGAGACCCAGTACTTC.